Below, 21 T cell receptor beta chains from the same sample are listed, as sequenced in a study of shared clonotypes between healthy human individuals. Here immunoSEQ multiplex PCR was the method, and the copy in TCRdb shows in-frame clones only, minus some. This table holds 1,500,000 or so clones, roughly 96% found once. What was sequenced was naive CD4+ T cells sorted from blood. Subset of the sample: CD45RA+ positively selected. These TCRs come from a man aged 30-40 years in good health.

V usage is TRBV28 and J usage is TRBJ1-3, with D possibly being TRBD1 (6 bases). The CDR3 has 12 amino acids. Germline assignment: CDR1 MDHEN and CDR2 SYDVKM. V was shortened by 8 bases and J by 7 bases, with 12 bases between the two germline ends. This chain's CDR3 is CASHRATNTIYF. CDR3 DNA sequence: TGTGCCAGCCACAGGGCCACGAACACCATATATTTT. The entire variable domain, with the rest obtained from reference TRBV28 and TRBJ1-3, is as follows: DVKVTQSSRYLVKRTGEKVFLECVQDMDHENMFWYRQDPGLGLRLIYFSYDVKMKEKGDIPEGYSVSREKKERFSLILESASTNQTSMYLCASHRATNTIYFGEGSWLTVV.

The J gene is TRBJ2-1, the V gene TRBV10-2, with TRBD2 matching 7 bases. The germline V gene encodes CDR1 WSHSY and CDR2 SAAADI. With 4 bases clipped from V and 3 bases from J, the junction kept 6 bases outside the gene matches. The CDR3 is made up of 15 amino acids. The CDR3 here is CASSGDYRNYNEQFF. As DNA, the CDR3 is TGCGCCAGCAGTGGGGACTACAGAAACTACAATGAGCAGTTCTTC.

The rearrangement uses TRBV5-1 and TRBJ2-3; D gene ambiguous. The V end lost 0 bases, the J end lost 0 bases, and 11 bases lay between the germline ends. CDR3 length equals 16 residues. Germline V gene sequence: CDR1 SGHRS, CDR2 YFSETQ. CDR3 in DNA: TGCGCCAGCAGCTTGGAAAAGGGAACTAGCACAGATACGCAGTATTTT. It encodes CASSLEKGTSTDTQYF.

This clone was seen only once. The chain employs TRBV14 and TRBJ2-3; possible D gene TRBD2, 6 bases. Germline lookup yields CDR1 SGHDN and CDR2 FVKESK. V lost 4 bases and J 0 bases, leaving 11 bases between the germline ends. The length of the CDR3 is 15 residues. Written as DNA, the CDR3 is TGTGCCAGCAGCCGGACCAGCGGGAGCACAGATACGCAGTATTTT. It is translated as CASSRTSGSTDTQYF.

The V gene is TRBV5-1, the J gene TRBJ1-2, with D tentatively TRBD1 (5 bases). Germline CDR1 reads SGHRS; CDR2 reads YFSETQ. Trimming took 6 bases from V and 6 from J, leaving 9 bases between them. The CDR3 is 11 residues long. This chain's CDR3 is CASTGKDGYTF. CDR3 coding DNA: TGCGCCAGCACAGGGAAGGATGGCTACACCTTC.

Here the CDR3 DNA reads TGCGCCAGCACCGAGATCTCAACTAATGAAAAACTGTTTTTT. Translation gives CASTEISTNEKLFF. V usage is TRBV5-1 and J usage is TRBJ1-4; no reliable D call. The CDR3 length is 14 residues. Trimming took 6 bases from V and 0 from J, leaving 9 bases between them. The germline CDR1 and CDR2 sequences are SGHRS and YFSETQ. Full variable domain (remainder filled in from reference TRBV5-1 and TRBJ1-4): KAGVTQTPRYLIKTRGQQVTLSCSPISGHRSVSWYQQTPGQGLQFLFEYFSETQRNKGNFPGRFSGRQFSNSRSEMNVSTLELGDSALYLCASTEISTNEKLFFGSGTQLSVL.

J is TRBJ2-5 and V is TRBV29-1; weak D call: TRBD1 (6 bases). The CDR3 runs to 14 residues. Germline CDR1 reads SQVTM; CDR2 reads ANQGSEA. With 0 bases removed from V and 7 bases from J, the gap between germline ends came to 15 bases. CDR3 protein: CSVEELSGDGTQYF. For the CDR3, the DNA is TGCAGCGTTGAAGAGTTGTCAGGGGATGGGACCCAGTACTTC.

This chain uses TRBV7-8 with TRBJ2-1; D uncertain. From germline, CDR1 is SGHVS and CDR2 FQNEAQ. CDR3 size: 13 residues. Deletions cut 0 bases from V and 10 bases from J, with 10 bases between. For the CDR3, the DNA is TGTGCCAGCAGCTTAGCGGACCTAGGGGAGCAGTTCTTC. It yields the protein CASSLADLGEQFF.

The chain couples TRBV5-1 to TRBJ2-1; no firm D call. The CDR3 length is 14 residues. V shed 4 bases and J shed 2 bases, with 10 bases lying between them. Per germline, CDR1 SGHRS and CDR2 YFSETQ. The CDR3 is CASSPMSTYNEQFF. The CDR3 nucleotides read TGCGCCAGCAGCCCCATGAGTACCTACAATGAGCAGTTCTTC.

The gene calls are TRBV7-9 and TRBJ2-7; 10 nucleotides agree with TRBD2. The CDR3 has 18 amino acids. Germline CDR1 and CDR2: SEHNR and FQNEAQ (reference sequence). After removal of 2 bases from V and 4 bases from J, the junction contained 14 bases not matched to a gene. The CDR3 DNA reads TGTGCCAGCAGCTTAACGCGTCTAGCGGGAGCTTCTGGTTACGAGCAGTACTTC. Translation: CASSLTRLAGASGYEQYF. The whole variable domain, filled in from reference TRBV7-9 and TRBJ2-7, reads DTGVSQNPRHKITKRGQNVTFRCDPISEHNRLYWYRQTLGQGPEFLTYFQNEAQLEKSRLLSDRFSAERPKGSFSTLEIQRTEQGDSAMYLCASSLTRLAGASGYEQYFGPGTRLTVT.

The chain joins TRBV19 to TRBJ1-1; 8 bases map to TRBD1. CDR3 size: 13 residues. The J segment lost 3 bases and the V segment lost 6 bases, leaving 3 bases of the junction unmatched. Germline lookup yields CDR1 LNHDA and CDR2 SQIVND (reference sequence). Here the CDR3 DNA reads TGTGCCAGTAGAGGGGGACAGGACACTGAAGCTTTCTTT. This translates into CASRGGQDTEAFF.

The chain recombines TRBV10-3 with TRBJ2-1; possibly TRBD1 for D (5 bases). The germline V gene has CDR1 ENHRY and CDR2 SYGVKD. The V and J ends lost 6 bases and 7 bases respectively, with 13 bases between them. This CDR3 contains 13 residues. The CDR3 region is CAISPGARNEQFF. The CDR3 DNA reads as TGTGCCATCAGCCCTGGGGCGAGAAATGAGCAGTTCTTC.

Comments on this clone: A read error may account for a junction end that differs from germline. The chain is built from TRBV5-4 and TRBJ2-5; tentatively, D is TRBD1 (6 bases). Germline-derived CDR1 and CDR2 are SGHNT and YYREEE (reference sequence). The CDR3 has 15 amino acids. CDR3 region: CASSQGHRAQETQYF. The DNA of the CDR3 is TGCGCCAGCAGCCAAGGGCACAGGGCTCAAGAGACCCAGTACTTC.

In this sample, this clone turned up once. The CDR3 nucleotides are TGTGCCAGCCGGAGGACTAGCGGGATCTACGAGCAGTACTTC. Translation: CASRRTSGIYEQYF. The gene calls are TRBV2 and TRBJ2-7, with 12 bases aligning to TRBD2. Germline loops: CDR1 SNHLY, CDR2 FYNNEI. The J segment lost 3 bases and the V segment lost 8 bases, leaving 5 bases of the junction unmatched. This CDR3 spans 14 amino acids.

The rearrangement links TRBV7-2 to TRBJ2-5, with 12 bases fitting TRBD2. J lost 3 bases, V lost 6 bases, and 8 bases had no gene match. Germline V CDR1 and CDR2: SGHTA, FQGNSA. CDR3 length: 16 residues. CDR3 bases: TGTGCCAGCAGGATGAGACTAGCGGGAGTTGAAGAGACCCAGTACTTC. This translates into CASRMRLAGVEETQYF.

This clone was observed a single time. The chain employs TRBV21-1 and TRBJ2-3; the table's TRBD2 call for D was not verified on the DNA. TRBV21-1 is a pseudogene segment. This CDR3 region has 19 residues. CDR3 nucleotides: TGTGCCAGCAGCAAAACGGCCCCATTAGGGGGGGAAAGCACAGATACGCAGTATTTT. This codes for CASSKTAPLGGESTDTQYF.

This clone was seen just once. The sample has other DNA sequences that encode this CDR3 too. V and J are TRBV7-9 and TRBJ2-1, with 8 bases fitting TRBD2. V dropped 1 base and J dropped 0; count of bases not matched to a gene: 5. CDR1 SEHNR and CDR2 FQNEAQ come from the germline V gene (reference sequence). The CDR3 sequence is 17 residues long. The CDR3 protein is CASSLGGLAGSYNEQFF. CDR3 DNA: TGTGCCAGCAGCTTAGGGGGTCTAGCGGGCTCCTACAATGAGCAGTTCTTC.

The chain has TRBV9 and TRBJ2-3; 7 bases match TRBD1. CDR1 is SGDLS, CDR2 YYNGEE, per germline. This CDR3 is built from 14 residues. With V trimmed by 4 bases and J by 2 bases, 4 bases remained unmatched. The CDR3 here is CASSLGTATDTQYF. CDR3 DNA: TGTGCCAGCAGCCTGGGGACAGCCACAGATACGCAGTATTTT. Supplemented by reference TRBV9 and TRBJ2-3, the full variable domain reads DSGVTQTPKHLITATGQRVTLRCSPRSGDLSVYWYQQSLDQGLQFLIQYYNGEERAKGNILERFSAQQFPDLHSELNLSSLELGDSALYFCASSLGTATDTQYFGPGTRLTVL.

This clone was detected only once. This rearrangement joins TRBV28 to TRBJ2-7; 7 bases line up with TRBD1. Per the germline V gene, CDR1 is MDHEN and CDR2 is SYDVKM. J gave up 5 bases and V 10 bases, and 11 bases lay outside the gene matches. CDR3 length equals 13 residues. CDR3 DNA sequence: TGTGCCATCAAGACAGGGATGGGCCACGAGCAGTACTTC. As protein: CAIKTGMGHEQYF.

This clone was found once. This sequence joins TRBV5-1 and TRBJ2-1, with 8 bases fitting TRBD2. Trimming removed 6 bases from V and 2 bases from J; junction bases left unmatched: 4. Germline V gives CDR1 SGHRS, CDR2 YFSETQ. The CDR3 extends over 14 amino acids. The CDR3 reads CASKTSGAYNEQFF. The DNA for the CDR3 is TGCGCCAGCAAAACTAGCGGAGCCTACAATGAGCAGTTCTTC. Looking up the rest from reference TRBV5-1 and TRBJ2-1 gives the full variable domain: KAGVTQTPRYLIKTRGQQVTLSCSPISGHRSVSWYQQTPGQGLQFLFEYFSETQRNKGNFPGRFSGRQFSNSRSEMNVSTLELGDSALYLCASKTSGAYNEQFFGPGTRLTVL.

V is TRBV28 and J is TRBJ2-6; 12 nucleotides match TRBD1. Germline V gives CDR1 MDHEN, CDR2 SYDVKM. J was trimmed by 2 bases and V by 3 bases; bases with no gene match: 8. The CDR3 consists of 19 residues. The CDR3 DNA reads as TGTGCCAGCAGTTTTAACGCCGGGACAGGGGGCGCTGGGGCCAACGTCCTGACTTTC. Amino acids: CASSFNAGTGGAGANVLTF.